The subject of this entry is one T cell receptor (beta chain). The CDR3 contains 14 residues. Germline V CDR1 and CDR2: SGHRS, YFSETQ. The V gene lost 4 bases and the J gene lost 2 bases, with 13 bases spanning the gap. This sample stems from a study of T cell changes during pregnancy in multiple sclerosis. The table came from immunoSEQ multiplex PCR; TCRdb's copy has only in-frame clones and leaves some out. The sample includes roughly 42,000 clones, about nine tenths of them seen just once. The rearrangement links TRBV5-1 to TRBJ2-7; D perhaps matches TRBD1 (6 bases). Sample: CD4+ T cells from peripheral blood mononuclear cells, taken in the first trimester of pregnancy. The TCR comes from a female donor with multiple sclerosis, enrolled in a pregnancy study. Here the CDR3 reads CASSIGGQAYEQYF. CDR3 sequence (DNA): TGCGCCAGCAGCATTGGGGGACAAGCCTACGAGCAGTACTTC.